This T cell receptor beta chain is drawn from a study of T cell repertoires in cytomegalovirus infection. Overall study: The public TCR beta signatures pointed to both CMV infection and matching HLA type.

The CDR3 has 15 residues. Per germline, CDR1 SGHTA and CDR2 FQGNSA. In the case of this clonotype: One end of the junction fails to match germline, which may point to a read error.

TCRdb fed the reads into MiXCR, producing one record per CDR3 protein. The profile shows around 180,000 distinct CDR3 sequences, roughly 27% of them singletons. The sequenced sample consisted of PBMCs. V usage is TRBV7-2 and J usage is TRBJ1-2; TRBD1 matches at 7 bases. The sequence derives from a human donor in good health (CMV status not recorded). Some clones in this sample may be carry-over from other donors' samples. The CDR3 region is CASSLQTGWNYRYTF. The CDR3 nucleotides read TGTGCCAGCAGCTTACAGACAGGGTGGAACTATCGCTACACCTTC.